This T cell receptor (beta chain) was identified in a study of human T cells and chemical hapten exposure. Overall study: Patch tests applied 0.01% DPC to the upper back, read at 6 days. Patients, chiefly female, had alopecia areata, totalis or universalis. Study-level points and caveats: TCRs exceeding a frequency of 1 in 1000 stayed unchanged under DPC sensitization.

Per the authors' pipeline: Between about 23,224 and 700,000 TCRs appeared in each sample, and the median stood at about 100,000. From the RACE reads, TCRdb called clonotypes with MiXCR, one entry per CDR3 protein. It is TCRdb's table, rather than the study itself, that gives the V and J calls and clone size. The table shows tens of thousands of distinct CDR3 sequences, with more than 8% occurring only once. From germline, CDR1 is SGHKS and CDR2 YYEKEE (reference sequence). V shed 0 bases and J 3 bases; nucleotides not matched to a gene: 1. The CDR3 loop spans 15 amino acids. Time point described: patch test 3, about 24 weeks after DPC sensitization. Noted treatment: therapeutic diphenylcyclopropenone sensitization with weekly scalp DPC. It was from unfractionated whole blood that total RNA was extracted. This clonotype came up a few times. The antigen is undetermined. A read error is the likely source, as a far larger clone sits one nucleotide away.

This clonotype was obtained from a man aged 45 to 65 with alopecia areata. Some clones in this sample may be carry-over from other donors' samples. Sequenced here: whole blood, sampled in connection with sensitization to the hapten diphenylcyclopropenone (DPC). The chain uses TRBV5-5 and TRBJ2-1; 9 bases align to TRBD2. CDR3 bases: TGTGCCAGCAGCTTGGGACTAGCGGACTACAATGAGCAGTTCTTC. It encodes CASSLGLADYNEQFF.